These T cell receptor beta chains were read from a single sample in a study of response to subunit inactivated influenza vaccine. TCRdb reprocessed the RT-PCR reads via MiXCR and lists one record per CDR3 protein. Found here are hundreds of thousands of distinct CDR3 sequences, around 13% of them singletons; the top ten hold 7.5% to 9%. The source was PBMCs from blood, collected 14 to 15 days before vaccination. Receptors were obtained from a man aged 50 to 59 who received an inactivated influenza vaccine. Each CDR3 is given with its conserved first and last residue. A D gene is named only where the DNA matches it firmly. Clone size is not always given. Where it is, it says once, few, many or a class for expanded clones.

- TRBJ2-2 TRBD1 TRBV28 CASGFPDRGSGELFF TGTGCCAGCGGATTCCCCGACAGGGGATCCGGGGAGCTGTTTTTT
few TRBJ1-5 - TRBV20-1 CSARDQGGNGPQHF TGCAGTGCTAGAGATCAAGGGGGGAATGGGCCCCAGCATTTT
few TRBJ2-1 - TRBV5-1 CASSMGGKYNEQFF TGCGCCAGCAGTATGGGCGGGAAATACAATGAGCAGTTCTTC
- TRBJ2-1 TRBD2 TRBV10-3 CAIRHASGDSYNEQFF TGTGCCATCCGACATGCTAGCGGAGACTCCTACAATGAGCAGTTCTTC
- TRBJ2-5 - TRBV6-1 CASSTARVRQETQYF TGTGCCAGCAGCACCGCCAGGGTGCGGCAAGAGACCCAGTACTTC
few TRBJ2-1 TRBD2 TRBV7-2 CASSLAPGGGLNEQFF TGTGCCAGCAGCTTAGCCCCCGGCGGGGGGTTGAATGAGCAGTTCTTC
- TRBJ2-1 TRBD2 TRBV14 CASSLDMSGSGEQFF TGTGCCAGCAGCCTAGACATGAGCGGGAGTGGTGAGCAGTTCTTC
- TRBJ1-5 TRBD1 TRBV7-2 CASSTRDREQPQHF TGTGCCAGCAGCACCCGGGACAGAGAACAGCCCCAGCATTTT
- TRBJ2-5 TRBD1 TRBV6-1 CASAKGQMQETQYF TGTGCCAGCGCGAAGGGACAGATGCAAGAGACCCAGTACTTC
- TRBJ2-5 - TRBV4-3 CASSQAREETQYF TGCGCCAGCAGCCAAGCCAGGGAAGAGACCCAGTACTTC
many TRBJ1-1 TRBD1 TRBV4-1 CASSQMTGMNTEAFF TGCGCCAGCAGCCAGATGACAGGGATGAACACTGAAGCTTTCTTT
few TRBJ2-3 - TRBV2 CASTQMLGTDTQYF TGTGCCAGCACCCAAATGCTAGGCACAGATACGCAGTATTTT
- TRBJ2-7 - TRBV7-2 CASSLWVYEQYF TGTGCCAGCAGCTTATGGGTCTACGAGCAGTACTTC
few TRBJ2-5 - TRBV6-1 CASSEVGAPETQYF TGTGCCAGCAGTGAAGTCGGGGCGCCGGAGACCCAGTACTTC
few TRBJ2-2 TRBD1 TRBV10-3 CAIRRGTGLSGELFF TGTGCCATCAGGAGGGGGACAGGGTTATCCGGGGAGCTGTTTTTT
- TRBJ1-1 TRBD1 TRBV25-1 CASTLPGTAGTEAFF TGTGCCAGCACCCTCCCCGGGACAGCGGGCACTGAAGCTTTCTTT
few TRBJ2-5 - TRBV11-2 CASSLKLTYSQETQYF TGTGCCAGCAGCCTTAAACTGACGTATTCCCAAGAGACCCAGTACTTC
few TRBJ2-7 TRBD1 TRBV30 CAWRGWQGAQEYF TGTGCCTGGAGAGGGTGGCAGGGGGCTCAGGAGTACTTC
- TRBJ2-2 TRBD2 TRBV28 CASRSSGRRFGELFF TGTGCCAGCAGATCTAGCGGGAGGCGATTCGGGGAGCTGTTTTTT
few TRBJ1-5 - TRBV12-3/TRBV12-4 CASSLIGQPQHF TGTGCCAGCAGTTTAATAGGTCAGCCCCAGCATTTT
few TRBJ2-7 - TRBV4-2 CASSQEDEQYF TGTGCCAGCAGCCAAGAAGATGAGCAGTACTTC
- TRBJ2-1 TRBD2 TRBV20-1 CSARGGNNEQFF TGCAGTGCTAGGGGGGGGAACAATGAGCAGTTCTTC
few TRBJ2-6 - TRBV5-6 CASSLVAGRGGANVLTF TGTGCCAGCAGCTTGGTCGCGGGGCGGGGTGGGGCCAACGTCCTGACTTTC
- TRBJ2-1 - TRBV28 CASDPGHRERQFF TGTGCCAGCGATCCGGGCCACCGGGAGAGGCAGTTCTTC
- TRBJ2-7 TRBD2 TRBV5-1 CASSLESTSGLSYEQYF TGCGCCAGCAGCTTGGAATCGACTAGCGGGCTCTCCTACGAGCAGTACTTC
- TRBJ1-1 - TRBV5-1 CASSLEDQTQAFF TGCGCCAGCAGCTTGGAAGACCAAACTCAAGCTTTCTTT
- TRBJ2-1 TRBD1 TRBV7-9 CASSLGDRGRFDEQFF TGTGCCAGCAGCTTAGGGGACAGGGGGCGCTTCGATGAGCAGTTCTTC
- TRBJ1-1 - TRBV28 CASRAASKNTEAFF TGTGCCAGCAGAGCCGCCAGTAAGAACACTGAAGCTTTCTTT
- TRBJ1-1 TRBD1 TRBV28 CASGTGFWNTEAFF TGTGCCAGCGGGACAGGGTTTTGGAACACTGAAGCTTTCTTT
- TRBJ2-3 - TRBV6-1 CAVEGSTDTQYF TGTGCCGTGGAGGGGAGTACAGATACGCAGTATTTT
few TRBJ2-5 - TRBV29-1 CSITGLPGRKETQYF TGCAGCATAACGGGCCTGCCGGGACGGAAGGAGACCCAGTACTTC
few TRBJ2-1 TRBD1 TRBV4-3 CASSQGQGTSYEQFF TGCGCCAGCAGCCAAGGACAGGGCACGTCGTATGAGCAGTTCTTC
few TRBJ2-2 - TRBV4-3 CASSQENRGHTGELFF TGCGCCAGCAGCCAAGAAAATCGGGGACACACCGGGGAGCTGTTTTTT
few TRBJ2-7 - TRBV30 CAARGVPYEQYF TGTGCCGCTAGGGGGGTCCCCTACGAGCAGTACTTC
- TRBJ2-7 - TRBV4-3 CASSRTGTTEQYF TGCGCCAGCAGCCGTACCGGGACGACCGAGCAGTACTTC
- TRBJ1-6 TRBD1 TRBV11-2 CASSPSWTGSSPLHF TGTGCCAGCAGCCCCTCCTGGACAGGGAGTTCACCCCTCCACTTT
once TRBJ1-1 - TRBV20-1 CSASINSNTEAFF TGCAGTGCTAGCATTAACAGTAACACTGAAGCTTTCTTT
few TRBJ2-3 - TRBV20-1 CSASGAAISTDTQYF TGCAGTGCTAGCGGGGCAGCGATTAGCACAGATACGCAGTATTTT
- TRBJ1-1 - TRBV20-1 CSARAGHANTEAFF TGCAGTGCTAGGGCCGGACACGCGAACACTGAAGCTTTCTTT
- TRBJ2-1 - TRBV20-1 CSARDPRLEQFF TGCAGTGCTAGAGATCCACGACTAGAGCAGTTCTTC
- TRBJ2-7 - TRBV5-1 CASTQLEGLDEQYF TGCGCCAGCACCCAGCTCGAGGGGTTGGACGAGCAGTACTTC
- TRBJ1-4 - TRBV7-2 CASRKLGGILFF TGTGCCAGCAGGAAATTAGGAGGGATACTGTTTTTT
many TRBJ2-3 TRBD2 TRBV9 CASSVEALRTSVTDTQYF TGTGCCAGCAGCGTGGAGGCCTTAAGGACTAGTGTCACAGATACGCAGTATTTT
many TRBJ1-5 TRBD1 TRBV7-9 CASSLGDRGGNQPQHF TGTGCCAGCAGCTTGGGGGACAGGGGAGGAAATCAGCCCCAGCATTTT
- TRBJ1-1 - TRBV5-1 CASSLAWGRAHTEAFF TGCGCCAGCAGCTTGGCCTGGGGACGGGCCCACACTGAAGCTTTCTTT
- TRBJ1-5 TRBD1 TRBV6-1 CASRSGQGSNQPQHF TGTGCCAGCAGGTCGGGACAGGGCAGCAATCAGCCCCAGCATTTT
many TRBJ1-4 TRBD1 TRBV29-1 CSAGTGREKLFF TGCAGCGCTGGGACAGGAAGGGAAAAACTGTTTTTT
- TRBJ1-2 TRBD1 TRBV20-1 CSARDDRVYGYTF TGCAGTGCCAGAGATGACAGGGTCTATGGCTACACCTTC
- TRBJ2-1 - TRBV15 CATSRDLPGSYNEQFF TGTGCCACCAGCAGAGATCTCCCAGGCTCCTACAATGAGCAGTTCTTC
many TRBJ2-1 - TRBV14 CASSQVNRNEQFF TGTGCCAGCAGCCAGGTTAACCGAAATGAGCAGTTCTTC
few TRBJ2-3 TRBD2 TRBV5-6 CASNTQRGPDPTDTQYF TGTGCCAGCAACACCCAGCGGGGGCCGGATCCCACAGATACGCAGTATTTT
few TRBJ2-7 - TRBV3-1 CASSQSGSSYEQYF TGTGCCAGCAGCCAGTCCGGGAGCTCCTACGAGCAGTACTTC
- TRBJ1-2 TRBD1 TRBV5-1 CASSPVPGQGGYTF TGCGCCAGCAGCCCGGTACCGGGACAGGGAGGCTACACCTTC
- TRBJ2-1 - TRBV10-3 CAISRGTLEYNEQFF TGTGCCATCAGTCGGGGGACCTTAGAATACAATGAGCAGTTCTTC